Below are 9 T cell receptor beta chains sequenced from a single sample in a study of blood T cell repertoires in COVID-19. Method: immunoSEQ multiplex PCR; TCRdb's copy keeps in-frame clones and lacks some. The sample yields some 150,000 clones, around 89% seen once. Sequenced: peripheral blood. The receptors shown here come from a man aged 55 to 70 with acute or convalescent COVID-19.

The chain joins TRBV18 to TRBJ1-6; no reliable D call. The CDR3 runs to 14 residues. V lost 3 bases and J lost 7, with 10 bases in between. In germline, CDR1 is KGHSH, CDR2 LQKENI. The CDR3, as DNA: TGTGCCAGCTCACCCTCAGCGGGAAATTCACCCCTCCACTTT. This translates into CASSPSAGNSPLHF.

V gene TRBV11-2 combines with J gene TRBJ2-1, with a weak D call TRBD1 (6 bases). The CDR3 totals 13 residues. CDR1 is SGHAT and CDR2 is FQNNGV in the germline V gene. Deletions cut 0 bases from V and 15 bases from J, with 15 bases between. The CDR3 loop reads CASSLEAGALLFF. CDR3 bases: TGTGCCAGCAGCTTAGAGGCAGGGGCCCTCTTGTTCTTC.

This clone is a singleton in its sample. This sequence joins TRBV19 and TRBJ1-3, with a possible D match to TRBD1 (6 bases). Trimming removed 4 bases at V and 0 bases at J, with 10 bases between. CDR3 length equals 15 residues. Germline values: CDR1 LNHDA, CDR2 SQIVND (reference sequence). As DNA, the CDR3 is TGTGCCAGTAGTAGGGGGCCGTTCTCTGGAAACACCATATATTTT. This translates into CASSRGPFSGNTIYF.

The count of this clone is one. CDR3 coding DNA: TGTGCCAGTAGTACCCCACAGGGGGGTAATGAAAAACTGTTTTTT. Translation: CASSTPQGGNEKLFF. The chain is built from TRBV19 and TRBJ1-4, with 8 bases aligning to TRBD1. There are 15 residues in the CDR3. The germline gives CDR1 LNHDA, CDR2 SQIVND (reference sequence). V gave up 4 bases and J gave up 4 bases; unmatched junction bases: 5.

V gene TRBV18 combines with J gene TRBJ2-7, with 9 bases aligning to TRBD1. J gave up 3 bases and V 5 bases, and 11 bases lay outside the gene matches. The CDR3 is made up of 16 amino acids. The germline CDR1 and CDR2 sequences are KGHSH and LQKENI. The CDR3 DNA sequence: TGTGCCAGCTCATCCAGCCTGGGACAGGGCTTCTACGAGCAGTACTTC. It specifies CASSSSLGQGFYEQYF.

In DNA form, the CDR3 reads TGTGCCAGCAGCTTGGTTATGGCCCAGGTCACTGAAGCTTTCTTT. It specifies CASSLVMAQVTEAFF. The chain uses TRBV5-5 and TRBJ1-1; D unresolved. This CDR3 comprises 15 residues. V was trimmed by 0 bases and J by 4 bases, leaving 13 bases between them. Germline CDR1 is SGHKS and CDR2 is YYEKEE (reference sequence).

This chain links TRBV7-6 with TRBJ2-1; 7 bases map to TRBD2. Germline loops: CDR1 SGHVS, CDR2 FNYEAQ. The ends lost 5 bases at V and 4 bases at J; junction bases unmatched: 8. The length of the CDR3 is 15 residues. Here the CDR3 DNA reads TGTGCCAGCAGCGCACCTAGCGGCTCATACAATGAGCAGTTCTTC. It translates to CASSAPSGSYNEQFF.

The CDR3 DNA reads as TGTGCCAGCAGAGTAGGGGTTGGCTATGGCTACACCTTC. It translates to CASRVGVGYGYTF. V and J are TRBV6-4 and TRBJ1-2; D perhaps matches TRBD1 (5 bases). CDR1 is MRHNA, CDR2 SNTAGT, per germline. V was cut by 6 bases and J by 4 bases, with 12 bases left in between. This CDR3 has 13 amino acids.

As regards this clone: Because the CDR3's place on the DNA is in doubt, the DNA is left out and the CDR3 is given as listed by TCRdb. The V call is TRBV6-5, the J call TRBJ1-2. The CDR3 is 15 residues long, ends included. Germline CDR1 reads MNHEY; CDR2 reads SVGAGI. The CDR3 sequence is CASSFGGVRARGYTF.